The source of this T cell receptor (beta chain) is a study of human T cells and chemical hapten exposure. Study at large: After 6 days, upper back 0.01% DPC patch tests were scored.

During construction of the library, unique molecular identifiers were attached to individual cDNA molecules for quantitative, reproducible TCR counting. TCRdb recomputed calls from the RACE reads with MiXCR, one row per CDR3 protein. The sample records around 260,000 distinct CDR3 sequences, about 9% being singletons. This clonotype was counted a few times. V shed 3 bases, J shed 0 bases, and the junction held 4 bases outside the gene matches. The CDR3 totals 15 residues. Germline V gene lookup returns CDR1 SEHNR and CDR2 FQNEAQ (reference sequence). Time point indicated: pre-sensitization, week 0. This sample's treatment: therapeutic diphenylcyclopropenone sensitization with weekly scalp DPC.

This chain uses TRBV7-9 with TRBJ2-7; 8 bases agree with TRBD1. This receptor was identified in a woman aged 40 to 49 with alopecia areata. Some clones in this sample may be carry-over from other donors' samples. This sample comprised whole blood, obtained in connection with sensitization to the hapten diphenylcyclopropenone (DPC). In DNA form, the CDR3 reads TGTGCCAGCAGCTTGAGGACAGGGTACTCCTACGAGCAGTACTTC. Protein product: CASSLRTGYSYEQYF.